The rows below give T cell receptor beta chains drawn from one sample of a study of T-cell reconstitution after alpha-beta-depleted transplantation in children. TCRdb used MiXCR to reprocess the PCR reads, holding one entry per CDR3 protein. The data show around 600,000 distinct CDR3 sequences, more than 20% seen once. This material consisted of PBMCs, mostly from graft donor cells, taken 360 days after TCRalphabeta/CD19-depleted stem cell transplant. The receptors here all came from a boy younger than two who had a stem cell transplant for acute myeloid leukemia, so the T cells may come from the graft donor. The CDR3 runs from the conserved cysteine through the conserved F or W. A D gene is named only where the DNA matches it firmly. Expanded clones are given a class, and other clones once, few, many or no size at all.

TRBV5-1,TRBD2,NA,TRBJ2-7,TGCGCCAGCAGCTTGGTAGGTAGCGGGGGAAGCTCCTACGAGCAGTACTTC,CASSLVGSGGSSYEQYF
TRBV6-5,TRBD2,NA,TRBJ2-1,TGTGCCAGCAGTTACTCGTCACTGGCGGGGGGTCTCTTCAATGAGCAGTTCTTC,CASSYSSLAGGLFNEQFF
TRBV20-1,NA,NA,TRBJ1-2,TGCAGCTTAAAGGAGAACTATGGCTACACCTTC,CSLKENYGYTF
TRBV7-7,TRBD2,many,TRBJ2-5,TGTGCCAGCAGCTTAGGATGGCGGGGGGTTGAGACCCAGTACTTC,CASSLGWRGVETQYF
TRBV6-5,NA,few,TRBJ2-2,TGTGCCAGCAGTTACCGGTTCGGCCCCGGCGGGGAGCTGTTTTTT,CASSYRFGPGGELFF
TRBV7-2,NA,few,TRBJ2-7,TGTGCCAGCAGCTTAGTCTGGGGGGAGCAGTACTTC,CASSLVWGEQYF
TRBV20-1,NA,many,TRBJ1-3,TGCAGTGCTAGCATGGGGCCAGGAAACACCATATATTTT,CSASMGPGNTIYF
TRBV12-3/TRBV12-4,NA,few,TRBJ1-1,TGTGCCAGCAGCAGGGACGTCGAAGCTTTCTTT,CASSRDVEAFF
TRBV7-9,NA,NA,TRBJ2-3,TGTGCCAGCAGCTTACGCAAGAGACAAGAAGCAGATACGCAGTATTTT,CASSLRKRQEADTQYF
TRBV29-1,NA,NA,TRBJ2-7,TGCAGCGCCCAGGCAGACGCCTACGAGCAGTACTTC,CSAQADAYEQYF
TRBV28,TRBD2,NA,TRBJ2-5,TGTGCCAGCAGTTTATGGTTCCAGCGGGGGGACCAAGAGACCCAGTACTTC,CASSLWFQRGDQETQYF
TRBV4-3,TRBD1,NA,TRBJ2-5,TGCGCCAGCAGCCGAAGGGGGACAGCCGAGACCCAGTACTTC,CASSRRGTAETQYF
TRBV10-2,NA,NA,TRBJ1-1,TGCGCCAGCAGTCAGGGGTTCGGCGGCACTGAAGCTTTCTTT,CASSQGFGGTEAFF
TRBV12-3/TRBV12-4,NA,few,TRBJ1-1,TGTGCCAGCAGTTTTGGGGAGTTGTACACTGAAGCTTTCTTT,CASSFGELYTEAFF
TRBV20-1,NA,many,TRBJ1-1,TGCAGTGCTTCCTACCACCGGGACCAGATGGCTTTCTTT,CSASYHRDQMAFF
TRBV7-2,TRBD2,once,TRBJ2-1,TGTGCCAGCAGCTCTCGGGGGGGATCGGACAATGAGCAGTTCTTC,CASSSRGGSDNEQFF
TRBV6-1,NA,many,TRBJ1-5,TGTGCCAGCAGTGGGCTTAGGGGAGAGCCCCAGCATTTT,CASSGLRGEPQHF
TRBV7-6,TRBD2,NA,TRBJ2-1,TGTGCCAGCAGCTTACCTAACACTAGCGGGGGGGATGATGAGCAGTTCTTC,CASSLPNTSGGDDEQFF
TRBV5-5,NA,few,TRBJ1-1,TGTGCCAGCAAATGGAGGGACGTTAGCACTGAAGCTTTCTTT,CASKWRDVSTEAFF
TRBV6-2/TRBV6-3,NA,few,TRBJ1-4,TGTGCCAGCAGTCAACAGGGAATTTGGGAAAAACTGTTTTTT,CASSQQGIWEKLFF
TRBV19,TRBD1,NA,TRBJ2-1,TGTGCCACCAGCGACAGGGCGGACTCCTACAATGAGCAGTTCTTC,CATSDRADSYNEQFF
TRBV28,NA,many,TRBJ1-5,TGTGCCAGCAGTTCACGGGCCCTCCGGGAGCCCCAGCATTTT,CASSSRALREPQHF
TRBV6-2/TRBV6-3,TRBD1,NA,TRBJ1-2,TGTGCCAGCAGTTCTCGGGACAGGGGACGAGTCTATGGCTACACCTTC,CASSSRDRGRVYGYTF
TRBV25-1,TRBD1,few,TRBJ1-1,TGTGCCAGCAGTGTATACAGGGGACTGAACACTGAAGCTTTCTTT,CASSVYRGLNTEAFF
TRBV12-3/TRBV12-4,TRBD1,NA,TRBJ2-2,TGTGCCAGCAGTTCCGGGACAGGGCTCAACACCGGGGAGCTGTTTTTT,CASSSGTGLNTGELFF
TRBV20-1,NA,once,TRBJ2-7,TGCTGTGCTAGAGCAACCGGGACTTCGCCCAAAAATTACGAGCAGTACTTC,CCARATGTSPKNYEQYF
TRBV3-1,NA,many,TRBJ2-6,TGTGCCAGCAGCCAAGTGAGGGTCTCTGGGGCCAACGTCCTGACTTTC,CASSQVRVSGANVLTF
TRBV7-8,TRBD2,few,TRBJ2-3,TGTGCCAGCAGCTCTCCCTGGCTTGGACTAGCCATCACAGATACGCAGTATTTT,CASSSPWLGLAITDTQYF
TRBV12-3/TRBV12-4,NA,many,TRBJ2-7,TGTGCCAGCAGTTTGGGGCAGCTTTACGAGCAGTACTTC,CASSLGQLYEQYF
TRBV27,NA,few,TRBJ2-2,TGTGCCAGCAGTCGGACAGCACGAGGCACCGGGGAGCTGTTTTTT,CASSRTARGTGELFF
TRBV6-2/TRBV6-3,TRBD2,NA,TRBJ2-7,TGTGCCAGCAGTTACTCGTTCCCGGGACTAGCGGGGAGCGCCTACGAGCAGTACTTC,CASSYSFPGLAGSAYEQYF
TRBV15,NA,few,TRBJ1-5,TGTGCCACCAGCAGAGTAAGGGGAAATCAGCCCCAGCATTTT,CATSRVRGNQPQHF
TRBV24-1,NA,NA,TRBJ2-1,TGTGCCACCAGTACCAGGGCCGGGTACAATGAGCAGTTCTTC,CATSTRAGYNEQFF
TRBV27,TRBD1,few,TRBJ1-1,TGTGCCAGCAGCCCAGGGACAGAGGAGACTGAAGCTTTCTTT,CASSPGTEETEAFF
TRBV20-1,TRBD1,NA,TRBJ1-6,TGCAGTGCTAGCTGGGGACAGGGAAATTCACCCCTCCACTTT,CSASWGQGNSPLHF
TRBV29-1,NA,many,TRBJ2-7,TGCAGCGTCGTCGGGGCCTACGAGCAGTACTTC,CSVVGAYEQYF
TRBV11-2,NA,many,TRBJ2-3,TGTGCCAGCAGCTTAGTTGGGAGTTATGATACGCAGTATTTT,CASSLVGSYDTQYF
TRBV7-6,NA,NA,TRBJ2-3,TGTGCCAGCAGCCGAATCTGGCTAGATACGCAGTATTTT,CASSRIWLDTQYF
TRBV20-1,TRBD1,many,TRBJ2-5,TGCAGTGGAGTCACAGGGGGGAGGATGGAGACCCAGTACTTC,CSGVTGGRMETQYF
TRBV12-3/TRBV12-4,NA,few,TRBJ2-5,TGTGCCAGCAGTAGAGGCGGGACATACAAGACCCAGTACTTC,CASSRGGTYKTQYF
TRBV7-2,NA,NA,TRBJ2-3,TGTGCCAGCAGCTTATGGGACGGCACAGATACGCAGTATTTT,CASSLWDGTDTQYF
TRBV5-1,NA,NA,TRBJ2-6,TGTGCCAGCAGTTCCGACGGCTCTGGGGCCAACGTCCTGACTTTC,CASSSDGSGANVLTF
TRBV28,NA,many,TRBJ1-6,TGTGCCAGCAGTTCCATCAATAATTCACCCCTCCACTTT,CASSSINNSPLHF
TRBV11-1,TRBD2,NA,TRBJ2-5,TGTGCCAGCAGCTTAGTGCCGGGAGTGACTAGCGGAAAAGAGACCCAGTACTTC,CASSLVPGVTSGKETQYF
TRBV29-1,NA,many,TRBJ2-2,TGCAGCTCAAGTTTAGCCGGGGAGCTGTTTTTT,CSSSLAGELFF
TRBV11-2,NA,many,TRBJ1-1,TGTGCCAGCAGCCTAGAACGGGGCACTGAAGCTTTCTTT,CASSLERGTEAFF
TRBV13,TRBD2,few,TRBJ2-1,TGTGCCAGCAGCGAAACAGGGGGCTTTAGGACTAGCGGGTCCTACAATGAGCAGTTCTTC,CASSETGGFRTSGSYNEQFF
TRBV29-1,NA,many,TRBJ2-5,TGCAGCGGGGGTGGTCAAGAGACCCAGTACTTC,CSGGGQETQYF
TRBV20-1,TRBD1,NA,TRBJ2-3,TGCAGTGCTAAACAGGGGGCTGGATGGACAGATACGCAGTATTTT,CSAKQGAGWTDTQYF
TRBV9,TRBD2,few,TRBJ2-1,TGTGCCAGCACCCCCCTGGGACTAGCGGACAATGAGCAGTTCTTC,CASTPLGLADNEQFF
TRBV6-2/TRBV6-3,TRBD2,NA,TRBJ2-2,TGTGCCAGCAGTTTTACGACTAGCGGATCCGGGGAGCTGTTTTTT,CASSFTTSGSGELFF
TRBV10-3,NA,many,TRBJ2-1,TGTGCCATCAGTGCAGGGGATGAGCAGTTCTTC,CAISAGDEQFF
TRBV28,TRBD1,few,TRBJ1-5,TGTGCCAGCAGTGCCAGGGGGCAAAGCAATCAGCCCCAGCATTTT,CASSARGQSNQPQHF